This T cell receptor (beta chain) was profiled in a study of neurological immune-mediated disorders. One entry per CDR3 protein results from TCRdb running MiXCR on the 5' RACE reads. The profile shows roughly 60,000 distinct CDR3 sequences, about an eighth of them singletons. Trimming pared 6 bases from V and 3 bases from J, leaving 14 bases between. The CDR3 is 15 residues long. Per the germline V gene, CDR1 is MNHEY and CDR2 is SVGAGI. This clonotype was observed at least ten times. What was sequenced was PBMCs. This sequence originates from a man aged 55 to 70 in good health. The V gene is TRBV6-5, the J gene TRBJ1-4; unclear D gene. The DNA for the CDR3 is TGTGCCAGCAGCCCCGGGAGCGGAGCTAATGAAAAACTGTTTTTT. It translates to CASSPGSGANEKLFF.